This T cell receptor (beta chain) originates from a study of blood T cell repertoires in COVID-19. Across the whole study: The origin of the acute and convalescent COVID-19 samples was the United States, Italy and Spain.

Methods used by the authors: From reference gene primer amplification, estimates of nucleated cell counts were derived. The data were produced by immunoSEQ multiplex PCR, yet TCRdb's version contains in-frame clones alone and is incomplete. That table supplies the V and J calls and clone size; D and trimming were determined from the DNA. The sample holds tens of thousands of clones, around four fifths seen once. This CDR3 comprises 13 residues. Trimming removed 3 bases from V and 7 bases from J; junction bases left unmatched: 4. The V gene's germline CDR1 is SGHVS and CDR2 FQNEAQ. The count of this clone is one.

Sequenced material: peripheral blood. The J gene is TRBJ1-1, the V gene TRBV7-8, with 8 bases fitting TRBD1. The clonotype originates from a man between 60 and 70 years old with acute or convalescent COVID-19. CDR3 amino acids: CASSFTGGSEAFF. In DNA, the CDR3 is TGTGCCAGCAGCTTCACAGGGGGAAGTGAAGCTTTCTTT.